This T cell receptor beta chain came from a study of blood T cell dynamics during melanoma immunotherapy. The V gene's germline CDR1 is WNHNN and CDR2 SYGVQD (reference sequence). The V end lost 3 bases, the J end lost 0 bases, and 7 bases lay between the germline ends. The CDR3 sequence is 14 residues long. This clone was observed once. Method: immunoSEQ multiplex PCR; TCRdb's copy keeps in-frame clones and lacks some. Among around 16,000 clones listed, approximately 90% were seen once. Time point defined: pre-treatment baseline. Samples come from before therapy and from week 3 after the first blockade cycle. Prior systemic cancer therapy, immunosuppressant use and other active malignancies excluded patients.

The receptor was derived from a human donor with melanoma. The sample in question was blood, obtained from a patient treated with checkpoint blockade. The J gene is TRBJ2-3, the V gene TRBV10-1; the D is unclear. In nucleotides, the CDR3 is TGCGCCAGCAGTGATTTGAGTAGCACAGATACGCAGTATTTT. The encoded protein is CASSDLSSTDTQYF.